A selection of T cell receptor beta chains follows, all from one sample in a study of CD8 T cells in acute hepatitis C reinfection. The assay was immunoSEQ multiplex PCR, and TCRdb's table has in-frame clones only and misses some. The repertoire holds about 40,000 clones, with roughly 85% as singletons. The sample comprised naive CD8+ T cells from PBMCs. These receptors came from a woman younger than 35 who spontaneously cleared hepatitis C infection. The CDR3 runs from the conserved cysteine through the conserved F or W. D genes are given only for firm matches. Clone size is not always given. Where it is, it says once, few, many or a class for expanded clones.

v_call	j_call	clone_size	d_call	cdr3_aa	cdr3_nt
TRBV6-5	TRBJ1-1	-	-	CASSYLPGMNTEAFF	TGTGCCAGCAGTTATCTACCGGGGATGAACACTGAAGCTTTCTTT
TRBV2	TRBJ2-7	-	-	CASRSYEQYF	TGTGCCAGCAGGTCCTACGAGCAGTACTTC
TRBV4-1	TRBJ2-7	-	TRBD2	CASSQVQSSGTSYEQYF	TGCGCCAGCAGCCAAGTCCAATCCAGCGGGACCTCCTACGAGCAGTACTTC
TRBV27	TRBJ1-1	-	TRBD1	CASRVQLGGFAEAFF	TGTGCCAGTCGAGTCCAGCTAGGGGGCTTCGCTGAAGCTTTCTTT
TRBV7-3	TRBJ2-2	-	TRBD1	CASGPGQGYAGELFF	TGTGCCAGCGGTCCGGGACAGGGTTACGCCGGGGAGCTGTTTTTT
TRBV13	TRBJ1-4	-	TRBD1	CASSFQGQGYEKLFF	TGTGCCAGCAGCTTCCAGGGACAGGGATATGAAAAACTGTTTTTT
TRBV7-9	TRBJ2-1	-	-	CASSLEAASYEQFF	TGTGCCAGCAGCTTAGAGGCCGCGAGTTACGAGCAGTTCTTC
TRBV7-2	TRBJ1-2	-	TRBD1	CASSWGQLGYTF	TGTGCCAGCAGCTGGGGACAGCTGGGCTACACCTTC
TRBV19	TRBJ1-2	-	-	CASSPLSGMGYGYTF	TGTGCCAGTAGTCCCCTCTCGGGAATGGGCTATGGCTACACCTTC
TRBV7-4	TRBJ1-2	-	-	CASSLFPGNIDGYTF	TGTGCCAGCAGCTTATTCCCGGGGAATATCGATGGCTACACCTTC
TRBV6-5	TRBJ2-7	-	-	CASSSPTTVPPYEQYF	TGTGCCAGCAGTTCCCCGACAACGGTCCCCCCCTACGAGCAGTACTTC
TRBV9	TRBJ2-2	-	TRBD2	CASSLRTSGRDTGELFF	TGTGCCAGCAGCCTCCGGACTAGCGGGAGGGATACCGGGGAGCTGTTTTTT
TRBV7-3	TRBJ1-2	few	TRBD1	CASSYTGGGYTF	TGTGCCAGCAGCTATACAGGGGGCGGCTACACCTTC
TRBV4-1	TRBJ1-1	once	-	CASSQDGRSEAFF	TGCGCCAGCAGCCAGGACGGTCGGTCTGAAGCTTTCTTT
TRBV7-6	TRBJ2-7	-	TRBD2	CASSPYGGEGPYEQYF	TGTGCCAGCAGCCCATATGGGGGGGAAGGTCCCTACGAGCAGTACTTC
TRBV29-1	TRBJ2-2	few	-	CSVDGGLTGELFF	TGCAGCGTTGATGGGGGACTCACCGGGGAGCTGTTTTTT
TRBV9	TRBJ2-3	-	TRBD2	CASSASGSTDTQYF	TGTGCCAGCAGCGCTAGCGGGAGCACAGATACGCAGTATTTT
TRBV6-5	TRBJ2-7	-	-	CASSDYEQYF	TGTGCCAGCAGTGACTACGAGCAGTACTTC
TRBV29-1	TRBJ2-5	-	TRBD2	CSVEASGYQETQYF	TGCAGCGTTGAGGCTAGCGGGTACCAAGAGACCCAGTACTTC
TRBV20-1	TRBJ2-5	-	-	CSAGATQYF	TGCAGTGCTGGGGCTACCCAGTACTTC
TRBV5-6	TRBJ2-7	-	-	CASSGGGAYEQYF	TGTGCCAGCAGCGGAGGGGGCGCCTACGAGCAGTACTTC
TRBV7-9	TRBJ1-4	once	TRBD1	CASSLVGTGVNEKLFF	TGTGCCAGCAGCTTAGTAGGGACAGGGGTTAATGAAAAACTGTTTTTT
TRBV9	TRBJ1-2	-	-	CASSVGDSLSGGYTF	TGTGCCAGCAGCGTAGGTGACAGTCTATCGGGGGGCTACACCTTC
TRBV9	TRBJ2-3	-	-	CASSVDSQLVASSFGTDTQYF	TGTGCCAGCAGCGTAGATTCCCAGTTGGTAGCGTCGTCTTTTGGGACAGATACGCAGTATTTT
TRBV7-2	TRBJ2-5	-	TRBD2	CASRGTILETQYF	TGTGCCAGCAGAGGGACTATACTAGAGACCCAGTACTTC
TRBV7-8	TRBJ2-3	-	TRBD2	CASSPSGISYVLTDTQYF	TGTGCCAGCAGCCCAAGCGGGATTAGCTACGTGCTAACAGATACGCAGTATTTT
TRBV19	TRBJ1-2	-	TRBD1	CASSIAPGQGVTNYGYTF	TGTGCCAGTAGTATCGCCCCGGGACAGGGGGTGACGAACTATGGCTACACCTTC
TRBV19	TRBJ2-2	-	TRBD2	CASSIPAGVAGELFF	TGTGCCAGTAGTATCCCAGCGGGAGTTGCCGGGGAGCTGTTTTTT
TRBV19	TRBJ2-1	-	-	CATSPFGGSSYNEQFF	TGTGCCACCTCTCCTTTCGGGGGAAGCTCCTACAATGAGCAGTTCTTC
TRBV19	TRBJ1-1	-	-	CASSIGRVYSQNTEAFF	TGTGCCAGTAGTATAGGCAGGGTTTACAGTCAAAACACTGAAGCTTTCTTT
TRBV18	TRBJ2-3	-	TRBD1	CASSSLLPGQDFTDTQYF	TGTGCCAGCTCGTCGCTGTTACCGGGACAGGACTTCACAGATACGCAGTATTTT
TRBV5-1	TRBJ2-3	-	TRBD1	CASSPGTASTDTQYF	TGCGCCAGCAGCCCTGGGACAGCTAGCACAGATACGCAGTATTTT
TRBV4-1	TRBJ2-3	-	TRBD2	CASSQGLVIPSGIITDTQYF	TGCGCCAGCAGCCAAGGCCTGGTGATCCCTAGCGGAATAATCACAGATACGCAGTATTTT
TRBV4-1	TRBJ1-1	-	-	CASSQLGEGAEAFF	TGCGCCAGCAGCCAATTGGGGGAGGGCGCTGAAGCTTTCTTT
TRBV13	TRBJ1-2	-	-	CASSLGGQVGYTF	TGTGCCAGCAGCTTAGGGGGACAAGTTGGCTACACCTTC
TRBV9	TRBJ2-7	-	-	CASSVTGVNYEQYF	TGTGCCAGCAGCGTAACGGGGGTGAACTACGAGCAGTACTTC
TRBV27	TRBJ1-3	-	-	CASSLSFSVSGNTIYF	TGTGCCAGCAGTTTATCGTTTTCGGTCTCTGGAAACACCATATATTTT
TRBV29-1	TRBJ1-5	-	-	CSVRTQGLEPQHF	TGCAGCGTACGAACCCAGGGATTGGAGCCCCAGCATTTT
TRBV4-1	TRBJ1-5	once	-	CASSQDGSLNQPQHF	TGCGCCAGCAGCCAAGATGGCAGCCTAAATCAGCCCCAGCATTTT
TRBV5-1	TRBJ2-7	few	-	CASSLEGIPSYEQYF	TGCGCCAGCAGCTTGGAAGGGATCCCTTCCTACGAGCAGTACTTC